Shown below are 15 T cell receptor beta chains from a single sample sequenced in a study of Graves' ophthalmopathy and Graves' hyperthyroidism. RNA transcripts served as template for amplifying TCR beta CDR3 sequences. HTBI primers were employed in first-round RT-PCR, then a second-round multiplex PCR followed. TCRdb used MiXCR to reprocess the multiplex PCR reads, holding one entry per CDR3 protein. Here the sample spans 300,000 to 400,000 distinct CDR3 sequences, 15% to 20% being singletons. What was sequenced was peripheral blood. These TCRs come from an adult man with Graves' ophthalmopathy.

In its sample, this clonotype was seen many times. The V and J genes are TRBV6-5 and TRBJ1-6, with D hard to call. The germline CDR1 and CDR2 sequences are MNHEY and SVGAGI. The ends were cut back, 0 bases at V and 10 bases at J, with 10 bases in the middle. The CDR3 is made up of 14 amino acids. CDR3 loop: CASSYSKGTSPLHF. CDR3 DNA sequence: TGTGCCAGCAGTTACTCTAAGGGTACCTCACCCCTCCACTTT.

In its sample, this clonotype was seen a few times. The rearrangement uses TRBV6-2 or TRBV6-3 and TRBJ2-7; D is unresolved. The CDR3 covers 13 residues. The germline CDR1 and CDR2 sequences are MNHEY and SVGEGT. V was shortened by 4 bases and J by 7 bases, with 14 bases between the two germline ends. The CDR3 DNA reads TGTGCCAGCAGTTTAACAGAGCCCTGGGAGCAGTACTTC. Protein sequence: CASSLTEPWEQYF.

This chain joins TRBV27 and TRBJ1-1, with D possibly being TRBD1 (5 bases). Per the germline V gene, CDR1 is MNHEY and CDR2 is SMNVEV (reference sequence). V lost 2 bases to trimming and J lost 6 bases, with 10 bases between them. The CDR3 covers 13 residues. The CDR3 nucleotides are TGTGCCAGCAGTTTAAAGGGGTGGGCTGAAGCTTTCTTT. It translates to CASSLKGWAEAFF.

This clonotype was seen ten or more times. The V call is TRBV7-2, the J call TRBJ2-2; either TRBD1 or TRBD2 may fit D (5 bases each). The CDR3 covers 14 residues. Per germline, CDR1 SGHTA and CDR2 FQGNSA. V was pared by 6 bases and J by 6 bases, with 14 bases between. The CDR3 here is CASRIFQGAGELFF. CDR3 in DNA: TGTGCCAGCAGGATATTCCAGGGAGCCGGGGAGCTGTTTTTT.

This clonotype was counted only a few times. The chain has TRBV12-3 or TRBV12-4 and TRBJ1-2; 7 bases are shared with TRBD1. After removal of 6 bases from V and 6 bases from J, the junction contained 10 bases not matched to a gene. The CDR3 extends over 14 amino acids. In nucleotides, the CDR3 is TGTGCCAGCAGCCAACAGGGGAAAGGGAATGGCTACACCTTC. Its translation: CASSQQGKGNGYTF.

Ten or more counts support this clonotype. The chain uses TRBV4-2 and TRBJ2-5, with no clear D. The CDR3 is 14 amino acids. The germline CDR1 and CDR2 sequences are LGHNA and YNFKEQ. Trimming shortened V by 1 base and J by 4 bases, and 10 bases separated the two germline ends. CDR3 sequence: CASSQADNRETQYF. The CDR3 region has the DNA TGTGCCAGCAGCCAAGCCGACAACAGAGAGACCCAGTACTTC.

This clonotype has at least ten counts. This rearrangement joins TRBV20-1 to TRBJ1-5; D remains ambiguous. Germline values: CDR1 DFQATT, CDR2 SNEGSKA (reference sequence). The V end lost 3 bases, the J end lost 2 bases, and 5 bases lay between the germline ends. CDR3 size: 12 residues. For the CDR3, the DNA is TGCAGTGCTAGCATCGGCAATCAGCCCCAGCATTTT. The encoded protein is CSASIGNQPQHF.

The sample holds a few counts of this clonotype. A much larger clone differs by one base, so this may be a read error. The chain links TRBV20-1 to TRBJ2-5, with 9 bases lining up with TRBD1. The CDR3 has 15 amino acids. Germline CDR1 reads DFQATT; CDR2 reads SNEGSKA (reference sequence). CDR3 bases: TGCAGTGCTCCGACAGGGGGGAACCGAATGGAGACCCCGTACTTC. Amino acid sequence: CSAPTGGNRMETPYF.

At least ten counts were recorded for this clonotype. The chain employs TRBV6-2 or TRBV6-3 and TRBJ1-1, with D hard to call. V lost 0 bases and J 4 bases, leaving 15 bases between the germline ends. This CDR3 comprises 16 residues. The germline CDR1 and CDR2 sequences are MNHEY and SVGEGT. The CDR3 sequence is CASSYSMGGKSTEAFF. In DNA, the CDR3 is TGTGCCAGCAGTTACTCGATGGGAGGGAAGAGCACTGAAGCTTTCTTT.

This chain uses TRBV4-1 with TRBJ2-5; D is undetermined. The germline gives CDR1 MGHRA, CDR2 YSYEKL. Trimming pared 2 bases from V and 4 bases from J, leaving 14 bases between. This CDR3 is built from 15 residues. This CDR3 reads CASSQTAAGLETQYF. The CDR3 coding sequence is TGCGCCAGCAGCCAAACGGCAGCCGGGCTAGAGACCCAGTACTTC.

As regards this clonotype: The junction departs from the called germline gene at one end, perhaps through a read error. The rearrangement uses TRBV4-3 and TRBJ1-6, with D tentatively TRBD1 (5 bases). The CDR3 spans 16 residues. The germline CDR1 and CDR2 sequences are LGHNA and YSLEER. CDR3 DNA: TGCGCCACCAGCCAAGATCCGCCGCAGGGAACATCACCCCTCCACTTT. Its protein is CATSQDPPQGTSPLHF.

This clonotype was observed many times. The CDR3 reads CAWSASGSYEQYF. The CDR3 DNA is TGTGCCTGGAGTGCTAGCGGGAGCTACGAGCAGTACTTC. J is TRBJ2-7 and V is TRBV30; TRBD2 matches at 10 bases. The CDR3 is 13 residues long. Germline V gene data show CDR1 as GTSNPN and CDR2 as SVGIG (reference sequence). Trimming removed 1 base from V and 3 bases from J; junction bases left unmatched: 0.

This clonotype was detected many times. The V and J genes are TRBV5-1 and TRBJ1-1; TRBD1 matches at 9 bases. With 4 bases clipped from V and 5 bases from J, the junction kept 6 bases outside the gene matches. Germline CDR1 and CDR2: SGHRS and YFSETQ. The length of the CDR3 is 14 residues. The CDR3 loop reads CASSPGTGITEAFF. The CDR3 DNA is TGCGCCAGCAGCCCTGGGACAGGGATTACTGAAGCTTTCTTT.

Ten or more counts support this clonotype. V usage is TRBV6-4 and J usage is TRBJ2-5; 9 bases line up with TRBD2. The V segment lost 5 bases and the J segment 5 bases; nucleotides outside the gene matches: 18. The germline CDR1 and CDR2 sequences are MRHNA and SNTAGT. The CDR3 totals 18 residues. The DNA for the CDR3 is TGTGCCAGCAGTCGACTAAACTCACTAGCGGGCGGACCGGAGACCCAGTACTTC. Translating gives CASSRLNSLAGGPETQYF.

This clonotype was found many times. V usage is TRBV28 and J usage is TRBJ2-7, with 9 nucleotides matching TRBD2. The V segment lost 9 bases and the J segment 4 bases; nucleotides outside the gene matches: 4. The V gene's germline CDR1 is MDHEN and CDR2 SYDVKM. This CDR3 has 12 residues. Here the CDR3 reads CASSGGLYEQYF. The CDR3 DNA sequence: TGTGCCAGTAGCGGGGGTCTGTACGAGCAGTACTTC.